What follows are 13 T cell receptor beta chains derived from one specimen sequenced in a study of spatial heterogeneity in lung cancer. Study findings and constraints: Intratumoral expanded alpha and beta TCR counts were found to track tumor mutation counts.

These receptors lack a known antigen. Time point noted: sample taken at primary tumor resection. TCRdb recomputed calls from the 5' RACE reads with MiXCR, one row per CDR3 protein. The profile shows approximately 6,700 distinct CDR3 sequences, under 1.5% of them singletons. This specimen was lung tumor tissue, taken at surgery. Receptors were obtained from a male donor with early-stage non-small cell lung cancer.

Within the sample, this clonotype is medium-sized. The chain joins TRBV5-1 to TRBJ1-1; TRBD1 aligns across 12 bases. CDR1 is SGHRS and CDR2 is YFSETQ in the germline V gene. This CDR3 has 20 residues. V shed 0 bases and J 1 base; nucleotides not matched to a gene: 13. CDR3 loop: CASSLEGQGAPSSSNTEAFF. The CDR3 nucleotides are TGCGCCAGCAGCTTGGAGGGACAGGGGGCTCCCTCCTCTTCGAACACTGAAGCTTTCTTT. Full variable domain (rest looked up from reference TRBV5-1 and TRBJ1-1): KAGVTQTPRYLIKTRGQQVTLSCSPISGHRSVSWYQQTPGQGLQFLFEYFSETQRNKGNFPGRFSGRQFSNSRSEMNVSTLELGDSALYLCASSLEGQGAPSSSNTEAFFGQGTRLTVV.

The chain has TRBV30 and TRBJ1-3; D gene uncertain. CDR1 is GTSNPN, CDR2 SVGIG, per germline (reference sequence). This CDR3 comprises 14 residues. V lost 4 bases to trimming and J lost 0 bases, with 10 bases between them. This chain's CDR3 is CAWNIPNSGNTIYF. The CDR3 DNA is TGTGCCTGGAATATACCCAACTCTGGAAACACCATATATTTT. Based on the CDR3 plus reference TRBV30 and TRBJ1-3, the full variable domain is SQTIHQWPATLVQPVGSPLSLECTVEGTSNPNLYWYRQAAGRGLQLLFYSVGIGQISSEVPQNLSASRPQDRQFILSSKKLLLSDSGFYLCAWNIPNSGNTIYFGEGSWLTVV.

Remarks on this clonotype: One base away lies a much larger clone, so this may be a sequencing read error. The V call is TRBV24-1, the J call TRBJ1-1, with 12 bases fitting TRBD1. Germline V gives CDR1 KGHDR, CDR2 SFDVKD. The CDR3 is 14 residues long. The CDR3 loop is CATGDSGTGGQAFF. DNA of the CDR3: TGTGCCACCGGTGATTCCGGGACAGGGGGCCAAGCTTTCTTT.

This clonotype has ten or more counts. The gene calls are TRBV5-1 and TRBJ2-2; perhaps TRBD2 as D (6 bases). Trimming left V 0 bases short and J 5 bases short, with 14 bases between. The CDR3 is 16 amino acids. The germline V gene encodes CDR1 SGHRS and CDR2 YFSETQ. CDR3 nucleotide sequence: TGCGCCAGCAGCTTGGAGTTCCAGGGAGGAACCGGGGAGCTGTTTTTT. Its translation is CASSLEFQGGTGELFF.

This clonotype is categorized as medium-sized. This sequence joins TRBV6-1 and TRBJ2-5; D may be TRBD1 (5 bases). The CDR3 runs 14 residues. Germline CDR1 MNHNS, CDR2 SASEGT. V gave up 3 bases and J gave up 3 bases, with 11 bases separating them. The CDR3 reads CASSEWLGEETQYF. For the CDR3, the DNA is TGTGCCAGCAGTGAGTGGTTAGGGGAAGAGACCCAGTACTTC.

In this sample, this clonotype turned up many times. The V gene is TRBV29-1, the J gene TRBJ2-1, with 8 bases that match TRBD2. V dropped 2 bases and J dropped 4; count of bases not matched to a gene: 4. This CDR3 is built from 14 residues. Germline lookup yields CDR1 SQVTM and CDR2 ANQGSEA. Written as DNA, the CDR3 is TGCAGCGTTGAAAAGCGGGGGATTTACAATGAGCAGTTCTTC. This translates into CSVEKRGIYNEQFF.

This clonotype appeared many times. The chain uses TRBV6-1 and TRBJ1-2, with 8 positions matching TRBD1. Germline V gene data show CDR1 as MNHNS and CDR2 as SASEGT. This CDR3 contains 14 residues. The trim removed 6 bases at V and 0 bases at J, leaving 3 bases unmatched. The CDR3 spells CASREQGANYGYTF. The CDR3 DNA follows: TGTGCCAGCAGGGAACAGGGGGCTAACTATGGCTACACCTTC.

This clonotype was detected ten times or more. This sequence joins TRBV11-2 and TRBJ1-6; possible D gene TRBD1, 5 bases. The CDR3 sequence is 17 residues long. The ends were cut back, 5 bases at V and 4 bases at J, with 18 bases in the middle. CDR1 is SGHAT, CDR2 FQNNGV, per germline. The CDR3 sequence: CASSPLKGPSYNSPLHF. The CDR3 nucleotides read TGTGCCAGCAGCCCCCTTAAGGGGCCCTCTTATAATTCACCCCTCCACTTT.

This clonotype came up many times. V is TRBV9 and J is TRBJ2-2, with D unclear. Per the germline V gene, CDR1 is SGDLS and CDR2 is YYNGEE. CDR3 length: 12 residues. Trimming took off 0 bases at V and 7 bases at J, with 4 bases between the two ends. The CDR3 spells CASSVGGGELFF. DNA for the CDR3: TGTGCCAGCAGCGTAGGAGGCGGGGAGCTGTTTTTT.

This clonotype rates as medium-sized. The CDR3 DNA sequence: TGCGCCAGCAGCTTGTCCCAGGGGCTCTACAATGAGCAGTTCTTC. This translates into CASSLSQGLYNEQFF. The chain recombines TRBV5-1 with TRBJ2-1; D perhaps matches TRBD1 (6 bases). Looked up from germline, CDR1 is SGHRS and CDR2 is YFSETQ. This CDR3 comprises 15 residues. The V end was cut by 1 base, the J end by 3 bases, with 11 bases between.

This clonotype rates as medium-sized. The rearrangement joins TRBV20-1 to TRBJ1-1; D is unresolved. The CDR3 is 16 amino acids. The germline gives CDR1 DFQATT, CDR2 SNEGSKA (reference sequence). The germline V and J ends were trimmed by 5 bases and 5 bases, with 24 bases remaining between them. This CDR3 reads CSAYLSIGPPLTEAFF. The CDR3 DNA follows: TGCAGTGCTTACTTAAGTATAGGGCCTCCTTTGACTGAAGCTTTCTTT.

This clonotype was observed many times. The V call is TRBV6-1, the J call TRBJ1-4; no reliable D call. The CDR3 loop spans 12 amino acids. CDR1 and CDR2 (germline): MNHNS, SASEGT. V lost 5 bases and J lost 5, with 6 bases in between. CDR3 coding DNA: TGTGCCAGCAGTTTGGAAAATGAAAAACTGTTTTTT. This encodes CASSLENEKLFF.

This clonotype is deemed medium-sized. The J gene is TRBJ1-1, the V gene TRBV15; D is uncertain. CDR3 size: 16 residues. V lost 0 bases and J 1 base, leaving 12 bases between the germline ends. CDR1 and CDR2 (germline): LNHNV, YYDKDF (reference sequence). For the CDR3, the DNA is TGTGCCACCAGCAGAGATCCGGGCGCCACGAACACTGAAGCTTTCTTT. Encoded protein: CATSRDPGATNTEAFF.